This T cell receptor beta chain emerged from a study of cytomegalovirus exposure and HLA in healthy donors. Study-wide points: The study listed 164 cytomegalovirus-associated TCR beta chains.

The donors were members of the validation cohort comprising over 100 subjects, separate from the approximately 710-subject first cohort. Assay: immunoSEQ multiplex PCR; the TCRdb copy retains only in-frame clones and omits some. The sample lists 150,000 to 180,000 clones, roughly 84% occurring once. With regard to this clone: Its antigen remains unknown.

The germline CDR1 and CDR2 sequences are SEHNR and FQNEAQ (reference sequence). J was trimmed by 5 bases and V by 4 bases; bases with no gene match: 7. The CDR3 loop spans 14 amino acids. The J gene is TRBJ1-2, the V gene TRBV7-9, with 7 nucleotides matching TRBD1. The specimen was PBMCs. This sequence originates from a human donor in good health. The CDR3: CASSWEDRDYGYTF. The DNA for the CDR3 is TGTGCCAGCAGCTGGGAAGACAGGGATTATGGCTACACCTTC. Full variable domain (rest looked up from reference TRBV7-9 and TRBJ1-2): DTGVSQNPRHKITKRGQNVTFRCDPISEHNRLYWYRQTLGQGPEFLTYFQNEAQLEKSRLLSDRFSAERPKGSFSTLEIQRTEQGDSAMYLCASSWEDRDYGYTFGSGTRLTVV.